Following are 13 T cell receptor beta chains from one sample sequenced in a study of Graves' ophthalmopathy and Graves' hyperthyroidism. RNA transcripts provided the template for amplifying TCR beta CDR3 regions. First-round RT-PCR used HTBI primers; second-round multiplex PCR followed. TCRdb ran MiXCR on the multiplex PCR reads and lists one entry per CDR3 protein. Of around 1,000,000 distinct CDR3 sequences listed, 36% are singletons. Sequencing input: peripheral blood or thyroid tissue (not recorded which). The origin of the receptors is an adult man with Graves' hyperthyroidism.

This clonotype was observed many times. V gene TRBV20-1 combines with J gene TRBJ2-2; tentatively, D is TRBD2 (5 bases). Trimming stripped 0 bases from V and 9 bases from J, with 8 bases between. This CDR3 comprises 12 residues. Germline CDR1 DFQATT, CDR2 SNEGSKA (reference sequence). The CDR3 DNA reads TGCAGTGCTAGAGAGGAGGCGCGGGAGCTGTTTTTT. It translates to CSAREEARELFF.

The V gene is TRBV6-2 or TRBV6-3, the J gene TRBJ1-5; TRBD1 might be the D (5 bases). Germline-derived CDR1 and CDR2 are MNHEY and SVGEGT. V was shortened by 2 bases and J by 6 bases, with 14 bases between the two germline ends. The CDR3 consists of 15 residues. CDR3 region: CASSYPPGGGQPQHF. The DNA for the CDR3 is TGTGCCAGCAGTTACCCTCCCGGGGGGGGTCAGCCCCAGCATTTT.

This chain links TRBV20-1 with TRBJ2-7; 9 positions match TRBD2. After removal of 3 bases from V and 5 bases from J, the junction contained 2 bases not matched to a gene. The CDR3 covers 12 residues. Germline values: CDR1 DFQATT, CDR2 SNEGSKA (reference sequence). The CDR3 is CSASASGNEQYF. In nucleotides, the CDR3 is TGCAGTGCTAGTGCTAGCGGGAACGAGCAGTACTTC.

This clonotype was counted a single time. The chain joins TRBV11-2 to TRBJ2-7, with 7 bases fitting TRBD1. The junction had 2 bases not matched to a gene; V was cut back by 3 bases and J by 9 bases. The CDR3 runs to 11 residues. Germline values: CDR1 SGHAT, CDR2 FQNNGV. Here the CDR3 DNA reads TGTGCCAGCAGCTTCCCAGGGGGGCAGTACTTC. Protein product: CASSFPGGQYF.

The sample holds many counts of this clonotype. V and J are TRBV9 and TRBJ2-5; no clear D gene. Germline CDR1 SGDLS, CDR2 YYNGEE. CDR3 length: 14 amino acids. Deletions cut 4 bases from V and 1 base from J, with 11 bases between. CDR3 nucleotides: TGTGCCAGCAGCCCAGCCGCCAGCCAAGAGACCCAGTACTTC. Protein sequence: CASSPAASQETQYF.

A word on this clonotype: A much larger clone lies a single base off, so this may be a read error. The conserved closing phenylalanine or tryptophan is absent in this CDR3, likely reflecting a read error. The chain has TRBV7-8 and TRBJ1-2; the D gene is possibly TRBD1 (6 bases). Germline CDR1 reads SGHVS; CDR2 reads FQNEAQ. There are 15 residues in the CDR3. V was pared by 3 bases and J by 0 bases, with 11 bases between. CDR3 in DNA: TGTGCCAGCAGCTTGAGGGGGGGGGCTAACTATGGCTACACCCTC. It translates to CASSLRGGANYGYTL.

The rearrangement uses TRBV5-6 and TRBJ1-1; maybe TRBD1 (5 bases). Germline loops: CDR1 SGHDT, CDR2 YYEEEE. The CDR3 extends over 17 amino acids. V lost 2 bases, J lost 1 base, and 18 bases lay in between. The CDR3 DNA is TGTGCCAGCAGCTTTTCAGGGTTGAGAAAAACGAACACTGAAGCTTTCTTT. Translated, it gives CASSFSGLRKTNTEAFF. Supplemented by reference TRBV5-6 and TRBJ1-1, the full variable domain reads DAGVTQSPTHLIKTRGQQVTLRCSPKSGHDTVSWYQQALGQGPQFIFQYYEEEERQRGNFPDRFSGHQFPNYSSELNVNALLLGDSALYLCASSFSGLRKTNTEAFFGQGTRLTVV.

Ten or more counts support this clonotype. J is TRBJ2-7 and V is TRBV2; D perhaps matches TRBD2 (6 bases). The germline CDR1 and CDR2 sequences are SNHLY and FYNNEI. The CDR3 spans 13 residues. The ends were cut back, 4 bases at V and 3 bases at J, with 10 bases in the middle. The CDR3 DNA reads TGTGCCAGCAGTGGACTAGTAGGCTACGAGCAGTACTTC. Amino acid sequence: CASSGLVGYEQYF.

This clonotype was detected only a few times. The chain has TRBV25-1 and TRBJ1-6; the D is unclear. This CDR3 region has 15 residues. V shed 5 bases and J shed 10 bases, with 18 bases lying between them. Germline CDR1 is MGHDK and CDR2 is SYGVNS. The chain's CDR3 is CASSFAFSEGSPLHF. CDR3 sequence (DNA): TGTGCCAGCAGTTTTGCCTTTTCGGAAGGATCACCCCTCCACTTT.

At least ten counts were recorded for this clonotype. This sequence joins TRBV29-1 and TRBJ2-7; 9 nucleotides agree with TRBD1. Germline assignment: CDR1 SQVTM and CDR2 ANQGSEA. V lost 2 bases, J lost 7 bases, and 9 bases stayed unmatched. CDR3 length equals 14 residues. The CDR3 DNA reads as TGCAGCGTTGAATTTGGACAGGGGTCGGGTGAGCAGTACTTC. As protein: CSVEFGQGSGEQYF.

This clonotype was picked up a small number of times. A read error may be the cause here, since a much bigger clone is one base away. The V gene is TRBV6-4, the J gene TRBJ2-2; possible D gene TRBD1, 6 bases. Looked up from germline, CDR1 is MRHNA and CDR2 is SNTAGT. The V gene lost 4 bases and the J gene lost 0 bases, with 6 bases spanning the gap. The length of the CDR3 is 14 residues. CDR3 sequence reads: CASSGDTNTGELFF. CDR3 DNA sequence: TGTGCCAGCAGTGGGGACACGAACACCGGGGAGCTGTTTTTT.

This clonotype showed up many times. CDR3 sequence: CASSLVGGHKSYEQYF. The CDR3 DNA reads TGTGCCAGCAGCTTAGTTGGAGGACACAAAAGCTACGAGCAGTACTTC. The chain combines TRBV7-2 with TRBJ2-7, with D possibly called TRBD1 or TRBD2 (5 bases each). This CDR3 spans 16 amino acids. Germline values: CDR1 SGHTA, CDR2 FQGNSA. Between the trimmed V and J ends, which lost 1 base and 3 bases, there was a span of 16 bases. The variable domain in full, with the rest retrieved from reference TRBV7-2 and TRBJ2-7, is GAGVSQSPSNKVTEKGKDVELRCDPISGHTALYWYRQSLGQGLEFLIYFQGNSAPDKSGLPSDRFSAERTGGSVSTLTIQRTQQEDSAVYLCASSLVGGHKSYEQYFGPGTRLTVT.

This clonotype has just a few counts. This chain joins TRBV28 and TRBJ2-5; D tentatively reads TRBD1 or TRBD2 (5 bases each). V lost 5 bases and J lost 4, with 17 bases in between. In germline, CDR1 is MDHEN, CDR2 SYDVKM. The CDR3 consists of 15 residues. The CDR3 nucleotides are TGTGCCAGCAGTCCCGGGGCCCGAGGACGAGAGACCCAGTACTTC. Amino acid sequence: CASSPGARGRETQYF.